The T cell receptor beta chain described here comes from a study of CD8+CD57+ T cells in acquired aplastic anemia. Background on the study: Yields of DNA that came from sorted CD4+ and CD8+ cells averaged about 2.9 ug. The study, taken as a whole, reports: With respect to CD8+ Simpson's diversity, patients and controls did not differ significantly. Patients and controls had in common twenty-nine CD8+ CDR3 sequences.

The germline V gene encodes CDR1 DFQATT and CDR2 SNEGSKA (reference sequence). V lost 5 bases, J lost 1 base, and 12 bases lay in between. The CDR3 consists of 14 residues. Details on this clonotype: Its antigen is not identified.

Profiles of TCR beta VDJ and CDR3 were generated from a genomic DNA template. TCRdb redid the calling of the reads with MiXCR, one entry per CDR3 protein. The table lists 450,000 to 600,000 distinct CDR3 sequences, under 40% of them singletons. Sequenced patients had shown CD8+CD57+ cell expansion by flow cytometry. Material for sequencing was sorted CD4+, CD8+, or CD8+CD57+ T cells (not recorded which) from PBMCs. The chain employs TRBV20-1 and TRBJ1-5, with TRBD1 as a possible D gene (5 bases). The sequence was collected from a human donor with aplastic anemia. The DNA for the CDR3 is TGCAGTGCTGAGCTTCGGGACAGCAATCAGCCCCAGCATTTT. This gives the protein CSAELRDSNQPQHF.